This T cell receptor (beta chain) was observed in a study of technical replicates of blood from several donors. Repertoires were generated with immunoSEQ multiplex PCR, while TCRdb's copy carries only in-frame clones and drops some. There are tens of thousands of clones in the sample; just over 90% occur only once, and 3.5% to 5% lies in the top ten. Looked up from germline, CDR1 is SGHRS and CDR2 is YFSETQ. The CDR3 loop spans 13 amino acids. The V end was cut by 1 base, the J end by 5 bases, with 7 bases between. This clone was observed once. The chain joins TRBV5-1 to TRBJ1-5; unclear D gene. The specimen was PBMCs. This clonotype was obtained from a human donor in good health. Some clones in this sample may be carry-over from other donors' samples. CDR3 nucleotides: TGCGCCAGCAGCTTGTCTGCAGATCAGCCCCAGCATTTT. As protein: CASSLSADQPQHF.